This TCR beta chain was found in a study of glioma-infiltrating T cells. Study-level points and caveats: Non-neoplastic patients had below-expected tissue-blood divergence, while all gliomas exceeded expectation. CDR3 overlap between tissue and blood was very small.

Note on this clonotype: Its matching antigen is unknown. Possible read error: a much larger clone is one base away.

This CDR3 is built from 15 residues. CDR1 and CDR2 (germline): MGHRA, YSYEKL. The ends lost 3 bases at V and 7 bases at J; junction bases unmatched: 11. Using RNA template, CDR3s of TCR alpha and beta were amplified with iRepertoire arm-PCR. TCRdb analysed the multiplex PCR reads with MiXCR anew, one entry per CDR3 protein. The sample carries approximately 110,000 distinct CDR3 sequences, approximately 23% recorded once. This sequence originates from a human donor with low-grade glioma or glioblastoma, undergoing nonglioma brain surgery, or in good health (not recorded which). Material for sequencing was glioma tissue, nonneoplastic brain tissue, or PBMCs (not recorded which). V gene TRBV4-1 combines with J gene TRBJ1-1; 7 positions agree with TRBD1. In DNA, the CDR3 is TGCGCCAGCAGCCATTCCACAGGGGTTGGCAATGAAGCTTTCTTT. This translates into CASSHSTGVGNEAFF.